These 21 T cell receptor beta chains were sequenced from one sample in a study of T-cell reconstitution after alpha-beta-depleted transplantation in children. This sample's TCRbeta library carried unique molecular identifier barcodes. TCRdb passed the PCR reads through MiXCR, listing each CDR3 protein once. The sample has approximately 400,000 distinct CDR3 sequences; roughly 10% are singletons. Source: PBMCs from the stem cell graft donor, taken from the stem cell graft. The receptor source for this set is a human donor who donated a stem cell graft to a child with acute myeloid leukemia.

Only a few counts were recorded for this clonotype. CDR3 DNA: TGTGCCAGCAAAGAAGGACAAAGCACAGATACGCAGTATTTT. Its translation: CASKEGQSTDTQYF. The V gene is TRBV6-1, the J gene TRBJ2-3, with D perhaps TRBD1 (5 bases). Trimming cost V 7 bases and J 0 bases, with 11 bases left between them. The CDR3 is 14 residues long. Germline CDR1 and CDR2: MNHNS and SASEGT.

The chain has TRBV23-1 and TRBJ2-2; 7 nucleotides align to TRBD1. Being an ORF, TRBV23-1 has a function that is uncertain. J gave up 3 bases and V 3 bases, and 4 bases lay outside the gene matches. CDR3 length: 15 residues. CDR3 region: CASSHGTDHTGELFF. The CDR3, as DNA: TGCGCCAGCAGTCATGGGACAGACCACACCGGGGAGCTGTTTTTT.

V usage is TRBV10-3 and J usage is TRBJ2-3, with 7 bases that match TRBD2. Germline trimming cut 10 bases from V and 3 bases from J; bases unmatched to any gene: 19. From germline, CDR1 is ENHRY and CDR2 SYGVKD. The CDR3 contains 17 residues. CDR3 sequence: CATQPPTRLAETDTQYF. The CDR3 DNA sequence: TGTGCCACCCAGCCCCCCACCCGCCTAGCGGAAACAGATACGCAGTATTTT.

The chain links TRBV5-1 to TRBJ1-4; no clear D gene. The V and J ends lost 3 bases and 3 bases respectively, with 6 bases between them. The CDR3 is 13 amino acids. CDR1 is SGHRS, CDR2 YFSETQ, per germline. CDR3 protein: CASSWAPNEKLFF. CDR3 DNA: TGCGCCAGCAGCTGGGCCCCTAATGAAAAACTGTTTTTT. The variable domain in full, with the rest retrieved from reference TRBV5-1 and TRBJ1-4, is KAGVTQTPRYLIKTRGQQVTLSCSPISGHRSVSWYQQTPGQGLQFLFEYFSETQRNKGNFPGRFSGRQFSNSRSEMNVSTLELGDSALYLCASSWAPNEKLFFGSGTQLSVL.

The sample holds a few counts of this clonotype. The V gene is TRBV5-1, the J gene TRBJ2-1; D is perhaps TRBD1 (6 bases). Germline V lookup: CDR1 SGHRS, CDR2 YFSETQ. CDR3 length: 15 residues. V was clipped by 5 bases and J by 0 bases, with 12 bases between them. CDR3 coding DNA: TGCGCCAGCAGGCCGGGACAAACCTCCTACAATGAGCAGTTCTTC. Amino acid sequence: CASRPGQTSYNEQFF.

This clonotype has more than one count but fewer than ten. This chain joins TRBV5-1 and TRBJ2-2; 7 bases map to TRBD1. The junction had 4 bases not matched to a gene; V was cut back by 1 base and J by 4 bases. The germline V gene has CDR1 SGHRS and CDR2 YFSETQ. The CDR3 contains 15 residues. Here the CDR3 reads CASSLYSGGTGELFF. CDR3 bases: TGCGCCAGCAGCTTGTACTCAGGGGGCACCGGGGAGCTGTTTTTT. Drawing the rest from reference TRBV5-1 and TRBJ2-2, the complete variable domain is KAGVTQTPRYLIKTRGQQVTLSCSPISGHRSVSWYQQTPGQGLQFLFEYFSETQRNKGNFPGRFSGRQFSNSRSEMNVSTLELGDSALYLCASSLYSGGTGELFFGEGSRLTVL.

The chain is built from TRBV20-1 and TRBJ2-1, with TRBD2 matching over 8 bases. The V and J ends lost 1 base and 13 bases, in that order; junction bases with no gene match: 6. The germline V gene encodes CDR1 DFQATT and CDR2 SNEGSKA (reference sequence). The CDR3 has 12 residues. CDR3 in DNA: TGCAGTGCTAGAGTCGGGGGGGGTGGTCAGTTCTTC. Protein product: CSARVGGGGQFF.

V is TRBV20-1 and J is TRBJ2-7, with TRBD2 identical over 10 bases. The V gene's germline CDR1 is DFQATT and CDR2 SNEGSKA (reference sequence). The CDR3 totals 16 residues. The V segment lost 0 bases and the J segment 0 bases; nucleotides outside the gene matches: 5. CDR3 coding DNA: TGCAGTGCTAGAGACCTAGCGGGAGCGTACTCCTACGAGCAGTACTTC. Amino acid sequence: CSARDLAGAYSYEQYF.

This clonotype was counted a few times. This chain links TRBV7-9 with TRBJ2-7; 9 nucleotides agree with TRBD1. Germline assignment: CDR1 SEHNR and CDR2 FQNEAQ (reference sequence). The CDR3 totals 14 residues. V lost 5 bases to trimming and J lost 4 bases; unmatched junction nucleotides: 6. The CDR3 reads CASSAGTGQYEQYF. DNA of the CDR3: TGTGCCAGCAGCGCCGGGACAGGGCAATACGAGCAGTACTTC.

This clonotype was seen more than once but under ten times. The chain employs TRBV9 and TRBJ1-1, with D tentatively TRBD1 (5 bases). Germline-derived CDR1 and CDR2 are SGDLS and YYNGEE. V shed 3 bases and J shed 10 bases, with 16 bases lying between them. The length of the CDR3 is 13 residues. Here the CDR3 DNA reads TGTGCCAGCAGCGGTCGTAATCAGGGTACAGCTTTCTTT. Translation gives CASSGRNQGTAFF.

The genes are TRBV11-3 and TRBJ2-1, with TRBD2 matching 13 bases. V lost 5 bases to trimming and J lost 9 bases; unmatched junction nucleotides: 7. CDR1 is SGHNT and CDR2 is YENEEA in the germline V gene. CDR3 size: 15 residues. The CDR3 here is CASSITSGGASEQFF. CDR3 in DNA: TGTGCCAGCAGCATAACTAGCGGGGGGGCCAGTGAGCAGTTCTTC.

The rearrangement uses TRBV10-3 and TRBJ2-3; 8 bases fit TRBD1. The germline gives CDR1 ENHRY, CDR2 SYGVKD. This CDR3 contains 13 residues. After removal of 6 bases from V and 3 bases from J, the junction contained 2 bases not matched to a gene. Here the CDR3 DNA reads TGTGCCATCAGCGGACAGGGTACAGATACGCAGTATTTT. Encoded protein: CAISGQGTDTQYF.

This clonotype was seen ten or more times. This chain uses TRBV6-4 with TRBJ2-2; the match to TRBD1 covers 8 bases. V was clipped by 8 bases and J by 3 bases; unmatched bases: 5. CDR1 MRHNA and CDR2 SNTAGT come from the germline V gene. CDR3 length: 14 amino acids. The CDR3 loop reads CASRTGQDTGELFF. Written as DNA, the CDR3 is TGTGCCAGCCGGACAGGGCAGGACACCGGGGAGCTGTTTTTT.

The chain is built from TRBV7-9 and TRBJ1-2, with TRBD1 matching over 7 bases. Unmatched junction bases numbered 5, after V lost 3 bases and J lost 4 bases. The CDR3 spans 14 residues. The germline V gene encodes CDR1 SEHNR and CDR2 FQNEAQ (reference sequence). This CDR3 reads CASSLGQLTYGYTF. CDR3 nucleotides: TGTGCCAGCAGCTTGGGACAGCTAACCTATGGCTACACCTTC.

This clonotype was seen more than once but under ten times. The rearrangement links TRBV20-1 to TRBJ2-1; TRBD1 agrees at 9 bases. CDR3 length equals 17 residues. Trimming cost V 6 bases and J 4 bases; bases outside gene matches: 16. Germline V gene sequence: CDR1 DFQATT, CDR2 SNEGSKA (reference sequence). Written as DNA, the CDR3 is TGCAGTGCCAAGGACAGGGGCCACTCGGTCCGGTACAATGAGCAGTTCTTC. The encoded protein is CSAKDRGHSVRYNEQFF.

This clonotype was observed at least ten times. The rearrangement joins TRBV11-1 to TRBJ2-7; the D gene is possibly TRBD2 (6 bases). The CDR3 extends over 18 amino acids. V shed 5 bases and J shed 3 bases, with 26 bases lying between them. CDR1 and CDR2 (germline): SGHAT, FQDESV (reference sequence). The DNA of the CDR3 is TGTGCCAGCAGCCTCACCGATCGGCGGGGTCAAAATCTCTACGAGCAGTACTTC. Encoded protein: CASSLTDRRGQNLYEQYF.

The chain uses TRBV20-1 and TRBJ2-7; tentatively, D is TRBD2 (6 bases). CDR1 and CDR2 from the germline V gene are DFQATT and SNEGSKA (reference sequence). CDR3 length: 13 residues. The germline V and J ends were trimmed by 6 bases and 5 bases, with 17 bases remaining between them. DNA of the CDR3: TGCAGTGCCCGCGACCGGGGGTGGGACGAGCAGTACTTC. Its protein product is CSARDRGWDEQYF.

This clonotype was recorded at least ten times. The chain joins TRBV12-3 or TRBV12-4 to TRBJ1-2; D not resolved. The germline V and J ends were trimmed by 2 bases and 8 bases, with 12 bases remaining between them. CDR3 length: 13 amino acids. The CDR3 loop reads CASSLRGGGGYTF. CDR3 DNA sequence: TGTGCCAGCAGTTTACGGGGTGGAGGAGGCTACACCTTC.

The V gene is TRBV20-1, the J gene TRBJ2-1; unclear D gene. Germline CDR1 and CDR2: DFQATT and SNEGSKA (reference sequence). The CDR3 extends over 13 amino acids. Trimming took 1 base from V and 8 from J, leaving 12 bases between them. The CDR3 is CSARARVWHEQFF. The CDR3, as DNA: TGCAGTGCTAGAGCTAGGGTTTGGCATGAGCAGTTCTTC.

CDR3 sequence: CASSEQGSSYEQYF. The CDR3 region has the DNA TGCGCCAGCAGCGAACAGGGGAGCTCCTACGAGCAGTACTTC. The rearrangement joins TRBV5-1 to TRBJ2-7; 7 nucleotides match TRBD1. Germline assignment: CDR1 SGHRS and CDR2 YFSETQ. CDR3 length: 14 residues. V gave up 4 bases and J gave up 0 bases; unmatched junction bases: 4. The complete variable domain, with remaining parts taken from reference TRBV5-1 and TRBJ2-7, reads KAGVTQTPRYLIKTRGQQVTLSCSPISGHRSVSWYQQTPGQGLQFLFEYFSETQRNKGNFPGRFSGRQFSNSRSEMNVSTLELGDSALYLCASSEQGSSYEQYFGPGTRLTVT.

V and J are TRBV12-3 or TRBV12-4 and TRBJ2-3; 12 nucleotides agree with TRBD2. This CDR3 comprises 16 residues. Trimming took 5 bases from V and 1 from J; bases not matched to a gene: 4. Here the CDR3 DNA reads TGTGCCAGCAGTCCCGGGACTAGCGGGCGCACAGATACGCAGTATTTT. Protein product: CASSPGTSGRTDTQYF.